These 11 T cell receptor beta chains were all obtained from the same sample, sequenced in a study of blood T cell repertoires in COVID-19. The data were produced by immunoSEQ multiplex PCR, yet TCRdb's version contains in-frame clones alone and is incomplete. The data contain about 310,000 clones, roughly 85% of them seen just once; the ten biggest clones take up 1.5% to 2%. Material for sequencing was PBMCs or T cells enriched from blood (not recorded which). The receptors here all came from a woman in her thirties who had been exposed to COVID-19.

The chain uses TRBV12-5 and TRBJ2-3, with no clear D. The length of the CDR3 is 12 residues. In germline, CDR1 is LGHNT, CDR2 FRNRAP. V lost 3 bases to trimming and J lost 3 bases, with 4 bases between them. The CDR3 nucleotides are TGTGCTAGTGGTTTCAGTACAGATACGCAGTATTTT. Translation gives CASGFSTDTQYF.

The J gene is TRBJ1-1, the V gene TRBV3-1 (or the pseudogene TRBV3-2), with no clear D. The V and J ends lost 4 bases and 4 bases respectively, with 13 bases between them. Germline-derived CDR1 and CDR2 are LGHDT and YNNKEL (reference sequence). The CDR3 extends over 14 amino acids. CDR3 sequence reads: CASSLVPGGTEAFF. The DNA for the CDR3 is TGTGCCAGCAGCCTAGTCCCTGGCGGCACTGAAGCTTTCTTT.

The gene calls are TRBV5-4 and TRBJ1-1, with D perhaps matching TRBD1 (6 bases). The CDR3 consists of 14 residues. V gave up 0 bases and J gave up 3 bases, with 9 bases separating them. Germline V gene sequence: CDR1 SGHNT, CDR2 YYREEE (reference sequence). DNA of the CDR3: TGTGCCAGCAGCTTGGGCGGGGGCTACACTGAAGCTTTCTTT. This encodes CASSLGGGYTEAFF.

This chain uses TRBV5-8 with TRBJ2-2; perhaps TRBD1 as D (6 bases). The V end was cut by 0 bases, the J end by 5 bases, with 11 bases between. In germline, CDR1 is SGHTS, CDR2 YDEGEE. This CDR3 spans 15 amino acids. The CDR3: CASSLARGGTGELFF. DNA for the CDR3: TGTGCCAGCAGCTTGGCCAGGGGCGGAACCGGGGAGCTGTTTTTT.

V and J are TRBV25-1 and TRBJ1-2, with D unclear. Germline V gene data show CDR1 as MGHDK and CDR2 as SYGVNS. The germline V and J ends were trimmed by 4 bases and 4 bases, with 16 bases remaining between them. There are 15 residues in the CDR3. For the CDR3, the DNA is TGTGCCAGCAGTGGGTCGGGGAGAAAGCGCTATGGCTACACCTTC. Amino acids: CASSGSGRKRYGYTF.

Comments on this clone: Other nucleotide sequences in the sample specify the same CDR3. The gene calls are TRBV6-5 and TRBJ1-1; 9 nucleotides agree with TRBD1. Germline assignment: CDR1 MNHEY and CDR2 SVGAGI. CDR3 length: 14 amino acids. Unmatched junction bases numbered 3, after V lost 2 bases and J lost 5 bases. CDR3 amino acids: CASSYGTGRTEAFF. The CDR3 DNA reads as TGTGCCAGCAGTTACGGGACAGGGAGGACTGAAGCTTTCTTT.

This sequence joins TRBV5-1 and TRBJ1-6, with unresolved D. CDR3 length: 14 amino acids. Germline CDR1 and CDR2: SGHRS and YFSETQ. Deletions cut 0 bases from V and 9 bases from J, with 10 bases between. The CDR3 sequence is CASSLGETTSPLHF. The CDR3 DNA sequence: TGCGCCAGCAGCTTGGGGGAGACGACTTCACCCCTCCACTTT.

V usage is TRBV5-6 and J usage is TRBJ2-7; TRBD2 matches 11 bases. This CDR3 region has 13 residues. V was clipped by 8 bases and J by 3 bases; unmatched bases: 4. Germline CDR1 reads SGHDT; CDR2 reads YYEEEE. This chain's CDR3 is CASTGTSGYEQYF. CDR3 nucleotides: TGTGCCAGTACCGGGACTAGCGGCTACGAGCAGTACTTC. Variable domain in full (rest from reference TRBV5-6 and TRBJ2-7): DAGVTQSPTHLIKTRGQQVTLRCSPKSGHDTVSWYQQALGQGPQFIFQYYEEEERQRGNFPDRFSGHQFPNYSSELNVNALLLGDSALYLCASTGTSGYEQYFGPGTRLTVT.

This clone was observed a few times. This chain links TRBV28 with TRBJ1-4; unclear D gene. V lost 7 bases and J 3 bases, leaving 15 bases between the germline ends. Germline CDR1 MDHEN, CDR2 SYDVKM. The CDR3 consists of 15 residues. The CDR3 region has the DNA TGTGCCAGCACCTCCTCCGTTCAGGCTAATGAAAAACTGTTTTTT. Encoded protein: CASTSSVQANEKLFF.

The CDR3, as DNA: TGTGCCAGCAGCAAACCCGGGACAGGGGGCCTTCAGCCCCAGCATTTT. Translation: CASSKPGTGGLQPQHF. The V and J genes are TRBV7-2 and TRBJ1-5; 12 bases line up with TRBD1. This CDR3 is 16 amino acids long. Trimming at V came to 5 bases and at J to 6 bases, leaving 8 bases not matched to a gene. From germline, CDR1 is SGHTA and CDR2 FQGNSA.

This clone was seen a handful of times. CDR3 DNA: TGTGCCAGCAGCCCAAGAATTGGGGGGAGGTCTGAAGCTTTCTTT. It encodes CASSPRIGGRSEAFF. The J gene is TRBJ1-1, the V gene TRBV14; perhaps TRBD1 as D (5 bases). The CDR3 is 15 residues long. V lost 4 bases and J 6 bases, leaving 18 bases between the germline ends. Germline CDR1 reads SGHDN; CDR2 reads FVKESK.